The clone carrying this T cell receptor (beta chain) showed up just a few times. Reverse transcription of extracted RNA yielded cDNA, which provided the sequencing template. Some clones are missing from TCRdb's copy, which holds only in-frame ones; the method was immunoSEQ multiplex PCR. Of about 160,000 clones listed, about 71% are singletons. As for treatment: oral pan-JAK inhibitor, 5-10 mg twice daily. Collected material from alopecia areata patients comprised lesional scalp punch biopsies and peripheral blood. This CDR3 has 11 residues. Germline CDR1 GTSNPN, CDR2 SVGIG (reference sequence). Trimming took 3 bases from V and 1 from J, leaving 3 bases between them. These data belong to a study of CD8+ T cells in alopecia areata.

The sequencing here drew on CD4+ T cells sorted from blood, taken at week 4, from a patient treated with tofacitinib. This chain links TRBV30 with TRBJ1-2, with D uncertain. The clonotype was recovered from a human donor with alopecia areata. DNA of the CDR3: TGTGCCTGGAGGGGTAACTATGGCTACACCTTC. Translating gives CAWRGNYGYTF.